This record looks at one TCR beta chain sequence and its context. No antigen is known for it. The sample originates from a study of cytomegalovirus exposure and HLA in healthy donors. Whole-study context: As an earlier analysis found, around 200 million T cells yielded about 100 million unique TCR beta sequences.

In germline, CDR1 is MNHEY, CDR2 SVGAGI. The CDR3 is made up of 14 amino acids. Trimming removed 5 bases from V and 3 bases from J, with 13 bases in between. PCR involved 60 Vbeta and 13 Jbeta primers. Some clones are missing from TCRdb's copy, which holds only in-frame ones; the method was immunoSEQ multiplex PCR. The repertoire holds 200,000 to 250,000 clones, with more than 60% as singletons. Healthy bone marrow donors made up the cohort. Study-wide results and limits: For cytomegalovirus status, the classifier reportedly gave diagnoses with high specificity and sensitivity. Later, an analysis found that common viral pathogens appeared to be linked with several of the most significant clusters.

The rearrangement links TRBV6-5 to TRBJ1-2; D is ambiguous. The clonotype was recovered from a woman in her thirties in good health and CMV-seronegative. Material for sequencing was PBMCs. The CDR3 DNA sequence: TGTGCCAGCAGTGTTATGGGCAGTGACTATGGCTACACCTTC. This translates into CASSVMGSDYGYTF.